This T cell receptor beta chain was identified in a study of response to subunit inactivated influenza vaccine. This CDR3 region has 15 residues. Trimming took 1 base from V and 8 from J; bases not matched to a gene: 7. MiXCR was run by TCRdb on the RT-PCR reads, yielding one entry per CDR3 protein. Of roughly 570,000 distinct CDR3 sequences listed, over 10% are singletons. In this sample, this clonotype turned up many times. The sample consisted of PBMCs from blood, taken about 40 days after vaccination. V is TRBV12-3 or TRBV12-4 and J is TRBJ2-1; 8 positions agree with TRBD2. The sequence was collected from a man aged 50-60 years who received an inactivated influenza vaccine. DNA of the CDR3: TGTGCCAGCAGTTTAGGCAGCGGGAGTATGTATGAGCAGTTCTTC. Translated: CASSLGSGSMYEQFF.